These 23 T cell receptor beta chains were all obtained from the same sample, sequenced in a study of T cell responses to AZD1222 COVID-19 vaccine. The method was immunoSEQ multiplex PCR; TCRdb's version includes in-frame clones alone and lacks a portion of them. The data show 100,000 or so clones, about 88% seen once. The sequences come from peripheral blood, collected 28 days after the second AZD1222 dose. These receptors originate from an adult who received the AZD1222 COVID-19 vaccine.

This clone occurred a few times. The chain links TRBV5-4 to TRBJ1-1, with 7 bases aligning to TRBD1. The CDR3 extends over 13 amino acids. J gave up 11 bases and V 4 bases, and 11 bases lay outside the gene matches. The germline V gene has CDR1 SGHNT and CDR2 YYREEE (reference sequence). The chain's CDR3 is CASSHRDRYAAFF. The CDR3 region has the DNA TGTGCCAGCAGCCACCGGGACAGATATGCGGCTTTCTTT.

CDR3 protein: CASSLVSGRAGEQYF. The CDR3 DNA reads TGTGCCAGCAGTTTGGTTAGCGGGAGGGCGGGCGAGCAGTACTTC. The chain links TRBV27 to TRBJ2-7; 11 nucleotides agree with TRBD2. V was clipped by 3 bases and J by 6 bases; unmatched bases: 7. The CDR3 sequence is 15 residues long. The germline CDR1 and CDR2 sequences are MNHEY and SMNVEV (reference sequence).

This chain joins TRBV7-3 and TRBJ2-2, with D perhaps matching TRBD2 (6 bases). CDR1 and CDR2 (germline): SGHTA, FQGTGA. Trimming removed 0 bases from V and 1 base from J, with 12 bases in between. The CDR3 has 17 amino acids. The chain's CDR3 is CASSLTFRGMNTGELFF. The CDR3 coding sequence is TGTGCCAGCAGCTTAACGTTCCGCGGGATGAACACCGGGGAGCTGTTTTTT.

V gene TRBV3-1 (or the pseudogene TRBV3-2) combines with J gene TRBJ1-1, with 11 bases aligning to TRBD1. This CDR3 has 14 amino acids. The junction had 2 bases not matched to a gene; V was cut back by 4 bases and J by 4 bases. Germline V gives CDR1 LGHDT, CDR2 YNNKEL (reference sequence). CDR3 nucleotide sequence: TGTGCCAGCAGCCTGGGACAGGGGGGCACTGAAGCTTTCTTT. Its translation is CASSLGQGGTEAFF.

V gene TRBV5-6 combines with J gene TRBJ2-3, with 9 bases identical to TRBD1. This CDR3 spans 16 amino acids. Trimming cost V 1 base and J 4 bases; bases outside gene matches: 7. CDR1 is SGHDT, CDR2 YYEEEE, per germline. As DNA, the CDR3 is TGTGCCAGCAGCTTGTCCGGAGGACAGGGGTCAGATACGCAGTATTTT. It encodes CASSLSGGQGSDTQYF.

V usage is TRBV7-9 and J usage is TRBJ2-7; D not resolved. Germline V gene data show CDR1 as SEHNR and CDR2 as FQNEAQ (reference sequence). The V gene lost 2 bases and the J gene lost 6 bases, with 5 bases spanning the gap. The CDR3 contains 11 residues. The CDR3 DNA follows: TGTGCCAGCAGCTTATACGGCGAGCAGTACTTC. Protein: CASSLYGEQYF.

The V call is TRBV14, the J call TRBJ1-2, with D unresolved. With 1 base removed from V and 6 bases from J, the gap between germline ends came to 6 bases. CDR3 size: 12 residues. From germline, CDR1 is SGHDN and CDR2 FVKESK. The CDR3: CASSQVNHGYTF. The CDR3 nucleotides are TGTGCCAGCAGCCAAGTAAATCATGGCTACACCTTC.

This chain connects TRBV5-1 to TRBJ2-5, with D perhaps matching TRBD2 (5 bases). Germline V CDR1 and CDR2: SGHRS, YFSETQ. V was clipped by 0 bases and J by 5 bases, with 11 bases between them. This CDR3 comprises 14 residues. In nucleotides, the CDR3 is TGCGCCAGCAGCTTGGGAGGTGGGGAGGAGACCCAGTACTTC. Translating it yields CASSLGGGEETQYF.

V usage is TRBV6-2 or TRBV6-3 and J usage is TRBJ2-3; 9 nucleotides align to TRBD2. With V trimmed by 2 bases and J by 3 bases, 9 bases remained unmatched. The CDR3 extends over 17 amino acids. Germline V gives CDR1 MNHEY, CDR2 SVGEGT. CDR3 bases: TGTGCCAGCAGTTACGACGCGGGAGGGCCAGATACAGATACGCAGTATTTT. It is translated as CASSYDAGGPDTDTQYF.

The CDR3: CASSLTSGNNEQYF. CDR3 bases: TGCGCCAGCAGCTTGACTAGCGGGAACAACGAGCAGTACTTC. The chain links TRBV5-1 to TRBJ2-7; 10 nucleotides line up with TRBD2. Germline-derived CDR1 and CDR2 are SGHRS and YFSETQ. The CDR3 consists of 14 residues. J was trimmed by 5 bases and V by 1 base; bases with no gene match: 3.

A single count supports this clone. The chain links TRBV18 to TRBJ1-2, with a possible D match to TRBD1 (6 bases). This CDR3 is built from 14 residues. Germline V lookup: CDR1 KGHSH, CDR2 LQKENI. The germline V and J ends were trimmed by 3 bases and 6 bases, with 14 bases remaining between them. The CDR3 is CASSPNRDTDGYTF. The DNA for the CDR3 is TGTGCCAGCTCACCCAACCGGGACACAGATGGCTACACCTTC.

The rearrangement joins TRBV24-1 to TRBJ2-3, with 9 nucleotides matching TRBD1. CDR3 length: 18 amino acids. V shed 3 bases, J shed 2 bases, and the junction held 11 bases outside the gene matches. From germline, CDR1 is KGHDR and CDR2 SFDVKD. The CDR3 reads CATSDRTGATLPTDTQYF. CDR3 nucleotide sequence: TGTGCCACCAGTGATCGGACAGGGGCTACTCTACCCACAGATACGCAGTATTTT.

The J gene is TRBJ2-7, the V gene TRBV11-2; D unclear. Germline loops: CDR1 SGHAT, CDR2 FQNNGV. This CDR3 comprises 13 residues. V lost 1 base to trimming and J lost 3 bases, with 7 bases between them. The CDR3 spells CASSLGTDYEQYF. The DNA of the CDR3 is TGTGCCAGCAGCTTAGGGACGGACTACGAGCAGTACTTC.

The genes are TRBV6-5 and TRBJ2-1, with 11 bases identical to TRBD2. The CDR3 is 15 amino acids. J gave up 8 bases and V 1 base, and 4 bases lay outside the gene matches. Per the germline V gene, CDR1 is MNHEY and CDR2 is SVGAGI. CDR3 sequence: CASSYLAGGPDEQFF. Written as DNA, the CDR3 is TGTGCCAGCAGTTACTTAGCGGGAGGGCCGGATGAGCAGTTCTTC.

The chain recombines TRBV6-1 with TRBJ2-3; 8 bases map to TRBD2. The CDR3 consists of 16 residues. Germline-derived CDR1 and CDR2 are MNHNS and SASEGT. Trimming at V came to 1 base and at J to 2 bases, leaving 5 bases not matched to a gene. CDR3 sequence (DNA): TGTGCCAGCAGTGAAGTGGGACTAGGGCCCACAGATACGCAGTATTTT. Translation: CASSEVGLGPTDTQYF.

The chain employs TRBV7-2 and TRBJ1-2; D is undetermined. In germline, CDR1 is SGHTA, CDR2 FQGNSA. Trimming stripped 5 bases from V and 4 bases from J, with 14 bases between. The CDR3 is 14 amino acids. This chain's CDR3 is CASSPYLEAYGYTF. The CDR3 coding sequence is TGTGCCAGCAGCCCCTACCTTGAGGCCTATGGCTACACCTTC.

The chain uses TRBV11-2 and TRBJ1-2, with D uncertain. V lost 3 bases to trimming and J lost 6 bases, with 8 bases between them. The CDR3 totals 12 residues. Germline V gene lookup returns CDR1 SGHAT and CDR2 FQNNGV. For the CDR3, the DNA is TGTGCCAGCAGCTTGTTAGCCGATGGCTACACCTTC. Translated, it gives CASSLLADGYTF.

This chain links TRBV19 with TRBJ1-2; possibly TRBD1 for D (5 bases). The CDR3 totals 12 residues. V lost 4 bases to trimming and J lost 7 bases, with 10 bases between them. CDR1 is LNHDA, CDR2 SQIVND, per germline (reference sequence). CDR3 in amino acids: CASSSRVGGYTF. The CDR3, as DNA: TGTGCCAGTAGTAGCAGGGTGGGTGGCTACACCTTC.

The chain links TRBV11-2 to TRBJ2-1; weak D call: TRBD2 (6 bases). Deletions cut 2 bases from V and 0 bases from J, with 11 bases between. Looked up from germline, CDR1 is SGHAT and CDR2 is FQNNGV. The CDR3 runs to 16 residues. CDR3 DNA: TGTGCCAGCAGCTTATATGCGGGAAGCTCCTACAATGAGCAGTTCTTC. Protein sequence: CASSLYAGSSYNEQFF.

This sequence joins TRBV3-1 (or the pseudogene TRBV3-2) and TRBJ1-4; weak D call: TRBD1 (5 bases). CDR3 length: 13 residues. V shed 8 bases and J shed 9 bases, with 16 bases lying between them. The V gene's germline CDR1 is LGHDT and CDR2 YNNKEL (reference sequence). CDR3 coding DNA: TGTGCCAGCGCGCGAGGGGAGGGGCAAAAACTGTTTTTT. It specifies CASARGEGQKLFF.

The rearrangement links TRBV5-1 to TRBJ2-1, with 14 bases fitting TRBD2. The CDR3 totals 20 residues. V lost 0 bases to trimming and J lost 7 bases; unmatched junction nucleotides: 15. The germline gives CDR1 SGHRS, CDR2 YFSETQ. In nucleotides, the CDR3 is TGCGCCAGCAGCTTGGCGGGGACCCCAGGGACTAGCGGGAGAGGAAATGAGCAGTTCTTC. Translation gives CASSLAGTPGTSGRGNEQFF.

The chain employs TRBV28 and TRBJ2-1, with D possibly matching TRBD1 (5 bases). The CDR3 is 14 residues long. The V gene lost 6 bases and the J gene lost 6 bases, with 15 bases spanning the gap. Germline CDR1 reads MDHEN; CDR2 reads SYDVKM. The CDR3 region is CASRPTGQGNEQFF. CDR3 bases: TGTGCCAGCAGACCAACCGGACAAGGCAATGAGCAGTTCTTC.

The chain links TRBV3-1 (or the pseudogene TRBV3-2) to TRBJ2-4, with TRBD2 identical over 11 bases. The V gene end was trimmed by 4 bases and the J gene end by 1 base; junction bases not matched to a gene: 3. The CDR3 sequence is 16 residues long. Germline V gives CDR1 LGHDT, CDR2 YNNKEL (reference sequence). The CDR3 bases are TGTGCCAGCAGCCTTCGGACTAGCGGGGCCAAAAACATTCAGTACTTC. This sequence encodes CASSLRTSGAKNIQYF.